This T cell receptor (beta chain) was recovered during a study of T-cell reconstitution after alpha-beta-depleted transplantation in children. Study-wide results and caveats: One year after transplant, T-cell counts and diversity came mostly from newly produced T cells.

Germline V gives CDR1 MNHNS, CDR2 SASEGT. With 5 bases clipped from V and 2 bases from J, the junction kept 5 bases outside the gene matches. There are 14 residues in the CDR3. The TCRbeta library was prepared with unique molecular identifiers. One entry per CDR3 protein, called by TCRdb with MiXCR from the PCR reads. Among approximately 300,000 distinct CDR3 sequences, over 7% were seen once, and the ten largest hold 9.1%. This clonotype was counted only a few times. What it recognizes is unknown. The specimen comprised peripheral blood, sampled 360 days after TCRalphabeta/CD19-depleted stem cell transplant. The clonotype was recovered from a female patient aged 2-15 years who had a stem cell transplant for Fanconi anemia, so the T cells may come from the graft donor. The rearrangement uses TRBV6-1 and TRBJ2-5; 7 bases match TRBD1. CDR3 sequence: CASSPWDRQETQYF. The CDR3 bases are TGTGCCAGCAGTCCCTGGGACAGACAAGAGACCCAGTACTTC.